Listed here are 16 T cell receptor beta chains from one sample, sequenced in a study of T cells in Graves' hyperthyroidism and ophthalmopathy. The source material, RNA transcripts, was used to amplify TCR beta CDR3 regions. HTBI primers were the set used in a first-round RT-PCR of the TCR CDR3. Via MiXCR, TCRdb re-called the multiplex PCR reads, giving one row per CDR3 protein. The sample has roughly 400,000 distinct CDR3 sequences; over 11% are singletons. Sequencing was carried out using blood. These receptors were taken from a man aged 45-60 years with Graves' ophthalmopathy.

The gene calls are TRBV6-1 and TRBJ2-7; D possibly uses TRBD1 or TRBD2 (5 bases each). CDR3 size: 13 residues. The V gene lost 2 bases and the J gene lost 7 bases, with 12 bases spanning the gap. Germline V gene sequence: CDR1 MNHNS, CDR2 SASEGT. Here the CDR3 DNA reads TGTGCCAGCAGTGAACAAGGGACGGGGGAGCAGTACTTC. This encodes CASSEQGTGEQYF.

This clonotype was observed many times. The chain couples TRBV2 to TRBJ2-7, with D unclear. Germline assignment: CDR1 SNHLY and CDR2 FYNNEI. This CDR3 has 13 residues. With 4 bases removed from V and 0 bases from J, the gap between germline ends came to 7 bases. This CDR3 reads CASSGTDSYEQYF. DNA of the CDR3: TGTGCCAGCAGTGGTACAGACTCCTACGAGCAGTACTTC.

This clonotype was detected many times. The gene calls are TRBV7-2 and TRBJ1-2; D uncertain. This CDR3 comprises 16 residues. Per the germline V gene, CDR1 is SGHTA and CDR2 is FQGNSA. Trimming left V 5 bases short and J 4 bases short, with 20 bases between. CDR3 coding DNA: TGTGCCAGCAGCCCGGGGTTAGCAAGGGTTGGCTATGGCTACACCTTC. Protein: CASSPGLARVGYGYTF.

The chain joins TRBV12-3 or TRBV12-4 to TRBJ1-2; 8 nucleotides agree with TRBD1. V shed 7 bases and J 8 bases; nucleotides not matched to a gene: 12. The CDR3 extends over 14 amino acids. CDR3 amino acids: CASNWTGSKGGYTF. The DNA for the CDR3 is TGTGCCAGCAATTGGACAGGGAGTAAGGGGGGCTACACCTTC.

This clonotype has a count of ten or more. The chain employs TRBV7-9 and TRBJ2-4; the D gene is possibly TRBD1 (6 bases). The CDR3 is 15 residues long. V shed 5 bases and J shed 7 bases, with 18 bases lying between them. Germline V CDR1 and CDR2: SEHNR, FQNEAQ (reference sequence). The CDR3: CASSHRARSSNIQYF. The CDR3 nucleotides read TGTGCCAGCAGCCACAGGGCCAGGTCATCCAACATTCAGTACTTC. Looking up the rest from reference TRBV7-9 and TRBJ2-4 gives the full variable domain: DTGVSQNPRHKITKRGQNVTFRCDPISEHNRLYWYRQTLGQGPEFLTYFQNEAQLEKSRLLSDRFSAERPKGSFSTLEIQRTEQGDSAMYLCASSHRARSSNIQYFGAGTRLSVL.

V and J are TRBV18 and TRBJ1-1, with 7 bases that match TRBD1. Germline assignment: CDR1 KGHSH and CDR2 LQKENI. Unmatched junction bases numbered 7, after V lost 8 bases and J lost 1 base. There are 14 residues in the CDR3. In nucleotides, the CDR3 is TGTGCCAGCAAAGACCGGGACAGGAACACTGAAGCTTTCTTT. Encoded protein: CASKDRDRNTEAFF.

The V call is TRBV11-2, the J call TRBJ2-7; 14 nucleotides match TRBD2. There are 16 residues in the CDR3. CDR1 is SGHAT, CDR2 FQNNGV, per germline. V was pared by 5 bases and J by 4 bases, with 7 bases of the junction left unmatched. The CDR3 loop reads CASSPPGLAGVYEQYF. CDR3 bases: TGTGCCAGCAGCCCGCCGGGACTAGCGGGAGTGTACGAGCAGTACTTC.

J is TRBJ2-4 and V is TRBV6-1; 8 bases agree with TRBD2. Trimming removed 11 bases from V and 4 bases from J; junction bases left unmatched: 19. The CDR3 totals 17 residues. CDR1 MNHNS and CDR2 SASEGT come from the germline V gene. The CDR3: CALSPSRSGSGKNIQYF. CDR3 nucleotides: TGTGCCCTCTCGCCCAGCAGGAGCGGGAGTGGAAAAAACATTCAGTACTTC.

This rearrangement joins TRBV12-3 or TRBV12-4 to TRBJ2-7; 16 bases align to TRBD2. V lost 6 bases and J lost 8; bases outside the gene matches: 7. CDR3 size: 15 residues. The CDR3 nucleotides are TGTGCCAGCAGCCATGGGACTAGCGGGAGGGCGAAGCAGTACTTC. Protein sequence: CASSHGTSGRAKQYF.

A word on this clonotype: This may be a read error: a much more frequent sequence differs by one nucleotide. This chain joins TRBV27 and TRBJ2-3, with TRBD2 matching 10 bases. The CDR3 loop spans 17 amino acids. Germline loops: CDR1 MNHEY, CDR2 SMNVEV (reference sequence). The ends lost 3 bases at V and 0 bases at J; junction bases unmatched: 6. The CDR3 protein is CASSFLVAGGSTDTQYF. The CDR3 region has the DNA TGTGCCAGCAGTTTCCTCGTAGCGGGAGGTAGCACAGATACGCAGTATTTT.

The V gene is TRBV7-2, the J gene TRBJ2-1, with 8 bases fitting TRBD1. The germline V gene encodes CDR1 SGHTA and CDR2 FQGNSA. The junction had 13 bases not matched to a gene; V was cut back by 3 bases and J by 9 bases. The length of the CDR3 is 16 residues. This chain's CDR3 is CASSFRSGDRGPEQFF. As DNA, the CDR3 is TGTGCCAGCAGCTTCCGAAGTGGCGACAGGGGACCTGAGCAGTTCTTC. The variable domain in full, with the rest retrieved from reference TRBV7-2 and TRBJ2-1, is GAGVSQSPSNKVTEKGKDVELRCDPISGHTALYWYRQSLGQGLEFLIYFQGNSAPDKSGLPSDRFSAERTGGSVSTLTIQRTQQEDSAVYLCASSFRSGDRGPEQFFGPGTRLTVL.

This clonotype was seen repeatedly, ten times or more. The V and J genes are TRBV7-8 and TRBJ1-6; D gene uncertain. Germline V gene data show CDR1 as SGHVS and CDR2 as FQNEAQ. The germline V and J ends were trimmed by 5 bases and 7 bases, with 12 bases remaining between them. There are 14 residues in the CDR3. Written as DNA, the CDR3 is TGTGCCAGCAGCCCTGCGGCGTTAAATTCACCCCTCCACTTT. This encodes CASSPAALNSPLHF.

This clonotype was seen at least ten times. The V gene is TRBV6-1, the J gene TRBJ2-5, with 9 bases matching TRBD1. Germline values: CDR1 MNHNS, CDR2 SASEGT. Trimming at V came to 4 bases and at J to 1 base, leaving 10 bases not matched to a gene. CDR3 length equals 17 residues. This chain's CDR3 is CASSGTLTGGFQETQYF. DNA of the CDR3: TGTGCCAGCAGTGGAACCTTGACAGGGGGGTTCCAAGAGACCCAGTACTTC.

The table lists this clonotype with a few counts. A much bigger clone sits one base away, suggesting this may be a read error. The DNA for the CDR3 is TGTGCCTGGAGTACCGGACAGGGGTTAACAACTGAAGCTTTCTTT. Residues: CAWSTGQGLTTEAFF. The rearrangement uses TRBV30 and TRBJ1-1; 9 bases line up with TRBD1. V was clipped by 2 bases and J by 5 bases; unmatched bases: 9. Germline V gives CDR1 GTSNPN, CDR2 SVGIG (reference sequence). This CDR3 contains 15 residues.

This clonotype was recorded at least ten times. V and J are TRBV3-1 and TRBJ1-5, with D possibly matching TRBD1 (6 bases). This CDR3 has 13 residues. V lost 6 bases to trimming and J lost 5 bases, with 11 bases between them. Germline V gene lookup returns CDR1 LGHDT and CDR2 YNNKEL (reference sequence). This CDR3 is CASSPQGDQPQHF. The CDR3 DNA sequence: TGTGCCAGCAGTCCACAGGGAGATCAGCCCCAGCATTTT. Full variable domain (rest looked up from reference TRBV3-1 and TRBJ1-5): DTAVSQTPKYLVTQMGNDKSIKCEQNLGHDTMYWYKQDSKKFLKIMFSYNNKELIINETVPNRFSPKSPDKAHLNLHINSLELGDSAVYFCASSPQGDQPQHFGDGTRLSIL.

This clonotype was seen only a few times. The chain employs TRBV19 and TRBJ2-4; D is ambiguous. Germline V CDR1 and CDR2: LNHDA, SQIVND (reference sequence). The CDR3 length is 13 residues. V dropped 4 bases and J dropped 6 bases, with 10 bases sitting between them. The CDR3 DNA reads as TGTGCCAGTAGTAGCGGAGTTCTAAACATTCAGTACTTC. Translation: CASSSGVLNIQYF.